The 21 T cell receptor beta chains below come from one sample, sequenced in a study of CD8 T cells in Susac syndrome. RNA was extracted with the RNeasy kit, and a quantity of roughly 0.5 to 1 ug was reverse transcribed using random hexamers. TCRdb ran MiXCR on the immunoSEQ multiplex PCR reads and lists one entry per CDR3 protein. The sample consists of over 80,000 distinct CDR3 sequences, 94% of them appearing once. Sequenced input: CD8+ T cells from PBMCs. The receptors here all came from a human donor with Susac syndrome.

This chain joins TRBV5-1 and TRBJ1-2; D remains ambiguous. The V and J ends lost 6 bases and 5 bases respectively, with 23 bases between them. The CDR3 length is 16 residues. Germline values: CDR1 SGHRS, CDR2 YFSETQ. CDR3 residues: CASISEDPRRDYGYTF. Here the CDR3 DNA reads TGCGCCAGCATTAGTGAAGACCCGCGTAGGGATTATGGCTACACCTTC.

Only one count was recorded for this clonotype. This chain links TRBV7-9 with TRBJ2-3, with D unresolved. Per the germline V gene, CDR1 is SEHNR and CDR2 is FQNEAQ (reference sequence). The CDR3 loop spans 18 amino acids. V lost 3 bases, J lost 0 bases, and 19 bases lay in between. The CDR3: CASSFSRSQPVSTDTQYF. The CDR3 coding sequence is TGTGCCAGCAGCTTTTCCCGAAGCCAGCCCGTTAGCACAGATACGCAGTATTTT.

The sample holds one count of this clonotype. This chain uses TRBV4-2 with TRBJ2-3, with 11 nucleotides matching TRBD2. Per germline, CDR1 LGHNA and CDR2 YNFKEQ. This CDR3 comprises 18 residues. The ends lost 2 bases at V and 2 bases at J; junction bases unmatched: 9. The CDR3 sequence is CASSQRAMGLADTDTQYF. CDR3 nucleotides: TGTGCCAGCAGCCAAAGGGCCATGGGACTAGCGGACACAGATACGCAGTATTTT.

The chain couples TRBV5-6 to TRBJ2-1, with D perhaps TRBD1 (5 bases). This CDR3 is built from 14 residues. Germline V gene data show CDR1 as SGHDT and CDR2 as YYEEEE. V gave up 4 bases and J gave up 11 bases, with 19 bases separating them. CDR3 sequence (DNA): TGTGCCAGCAGCAGTATAGGACACCCAGACAAGCAGTTCTTC. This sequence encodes CASSSIGHPDKQFF.

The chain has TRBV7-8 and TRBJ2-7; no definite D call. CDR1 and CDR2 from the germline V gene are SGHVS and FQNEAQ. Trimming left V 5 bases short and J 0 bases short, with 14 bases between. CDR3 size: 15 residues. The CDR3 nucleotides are TGTGCCAGCAGCACCTACCCCCTCCCCTCCTACGAGCAGTACTTC. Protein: CASSTYPLPSYEQYF. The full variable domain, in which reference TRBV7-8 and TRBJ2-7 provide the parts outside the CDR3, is GAGVSQSPRYKVAKRGQDVALRCDPISGHVSLFWYQQALGQGPEFLTYFQNEAQLDKSGLPSDRFFAERPEGSVSTLKIQRTQQEDSAVYLCASSTYPLPSYEQYFGPGTRLTVT.

CDR3 sequence reads: CASSLSGTRGNEQFF. The DNA for the CDR3 is TGTGCCAGCAGCTTATCAGGGACTAGGGGTAATGAGCAGTTCTTC. This chain joins TRBV7-2 and TRBJ2-1; the match to TRBD2 covers 8 bases. V shed 2 bases and J 7 bases; nucleotides not matched to a gene: 7. The CDR3 is made up of 15 amino acids. Germline V lookup: CDR1 SGHTA, CDR2 FQGNSA.

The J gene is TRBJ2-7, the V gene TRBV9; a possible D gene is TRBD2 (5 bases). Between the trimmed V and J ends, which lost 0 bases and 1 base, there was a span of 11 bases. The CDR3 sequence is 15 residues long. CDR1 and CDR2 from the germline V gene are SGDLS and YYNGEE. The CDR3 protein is CASSVAYGVSYEQYF. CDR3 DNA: TGTGCCAGCAGCGTAGCTTACGGGGTGTCCTACGAGCAGTACTTC.

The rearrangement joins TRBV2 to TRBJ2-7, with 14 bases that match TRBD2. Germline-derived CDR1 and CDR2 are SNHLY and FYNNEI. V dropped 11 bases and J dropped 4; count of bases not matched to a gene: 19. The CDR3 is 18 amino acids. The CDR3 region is CAQTLFGTSGSKGYEQYF. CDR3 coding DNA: TGTGCCCAAACGCTGTTCGGGACTAGCGGGAGCAAAGGGTACGAGCAGTACTTC. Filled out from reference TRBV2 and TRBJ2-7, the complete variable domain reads EPEVTQTPSHQVTQMGQEVILRCVPISNHLYFYWYRQILGQKVEFLVSFYNNEISEKSEIFDDQFSVERPDGSNFTLKIRSTKLEDSAMYFCAQTLFGTSGSKGYEQYFGPGTRLTVT.

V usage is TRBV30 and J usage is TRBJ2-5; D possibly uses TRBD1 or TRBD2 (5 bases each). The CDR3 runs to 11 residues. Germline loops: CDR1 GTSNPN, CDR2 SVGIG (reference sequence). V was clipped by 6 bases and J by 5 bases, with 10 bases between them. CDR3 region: CACLWGETQYF. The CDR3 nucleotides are TGTGCCTGTCTCTGGGGGGAGACCCAGTACTTC.

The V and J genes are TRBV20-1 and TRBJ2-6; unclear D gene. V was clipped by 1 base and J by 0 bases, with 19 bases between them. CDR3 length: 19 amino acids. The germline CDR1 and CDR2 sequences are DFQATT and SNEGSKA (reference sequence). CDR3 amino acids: CSARGVDGDFGSGANVLTF. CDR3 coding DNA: TGCAGTGCTAGAGGTGTTGACGGAGATTTCGGCTCTGGGGCCAACGTCCTGACTTTC.

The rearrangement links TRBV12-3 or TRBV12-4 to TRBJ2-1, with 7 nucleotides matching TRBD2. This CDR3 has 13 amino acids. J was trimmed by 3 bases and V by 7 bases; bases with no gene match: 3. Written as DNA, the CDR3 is TGTGCCAGCACACTAGCGCACTACAATGAGCAGTTCTTC. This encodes CASTLAHYNEQFF.

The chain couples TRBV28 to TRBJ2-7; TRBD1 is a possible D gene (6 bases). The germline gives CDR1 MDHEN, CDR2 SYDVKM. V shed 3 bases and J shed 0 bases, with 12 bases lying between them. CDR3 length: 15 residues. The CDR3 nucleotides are TGTGCCAGCAGTTTGACAGGCCCCACCTCCTACGAGCAGTACTTC. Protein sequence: CASSLTGPTSYEQYF.

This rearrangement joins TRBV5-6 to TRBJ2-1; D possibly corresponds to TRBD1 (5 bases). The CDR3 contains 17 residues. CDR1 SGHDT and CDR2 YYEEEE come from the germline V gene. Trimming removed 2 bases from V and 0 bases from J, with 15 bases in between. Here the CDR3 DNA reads TGTGCCAGCAGCTTTATGGGGCTCCCCGACTCCTACAATGAGCAGTTCTTC. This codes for CASSFMGLPDSYNEQFF.

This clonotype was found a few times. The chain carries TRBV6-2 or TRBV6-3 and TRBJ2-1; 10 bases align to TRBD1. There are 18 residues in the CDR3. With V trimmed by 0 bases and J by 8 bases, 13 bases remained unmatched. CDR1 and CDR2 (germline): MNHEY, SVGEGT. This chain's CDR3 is CASSYSGTGVSDHDEQFF. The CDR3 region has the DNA TGTGCCAGCAGTTACTCAGGGACAGGGGTCTCGGATCACGATGAGCAGTTCTTC.

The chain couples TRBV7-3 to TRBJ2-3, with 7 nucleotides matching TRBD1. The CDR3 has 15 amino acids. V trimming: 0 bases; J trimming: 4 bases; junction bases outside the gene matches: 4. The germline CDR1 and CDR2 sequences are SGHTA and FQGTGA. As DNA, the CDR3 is TGTGCCAGCAGCTTAACAGGGGGCGCCGCAGATACGCAGTATTTT. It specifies CASSLTGGAADTQYF.

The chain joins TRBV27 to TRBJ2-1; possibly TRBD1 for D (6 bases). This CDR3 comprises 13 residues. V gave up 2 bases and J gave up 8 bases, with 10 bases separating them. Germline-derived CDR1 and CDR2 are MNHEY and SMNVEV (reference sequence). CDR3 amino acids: CASSLGTHDEQFF. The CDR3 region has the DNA TGTGCCAGCAGTTTAGGGACACACGATGAGCAGTTCTTC.

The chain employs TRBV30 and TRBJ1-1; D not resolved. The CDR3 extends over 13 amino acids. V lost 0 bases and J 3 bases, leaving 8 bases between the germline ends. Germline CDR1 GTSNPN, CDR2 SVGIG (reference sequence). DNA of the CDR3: TGTGCCTGGAGTGTTATCGCGTACACTGAAGCTTTCTTT. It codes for CAWSVIAYTEAFF.

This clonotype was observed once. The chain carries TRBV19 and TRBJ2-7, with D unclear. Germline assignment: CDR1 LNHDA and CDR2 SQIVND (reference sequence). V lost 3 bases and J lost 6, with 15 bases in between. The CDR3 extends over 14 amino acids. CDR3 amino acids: CASSIYLDGLEQYF. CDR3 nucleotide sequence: TGTGCCAGTAGTATCTACTTGGACGGCCTCGAGCAGTACTTC.

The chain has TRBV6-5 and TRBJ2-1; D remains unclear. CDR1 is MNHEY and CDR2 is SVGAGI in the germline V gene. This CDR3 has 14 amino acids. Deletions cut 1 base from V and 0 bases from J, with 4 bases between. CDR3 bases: TGTGCCAGCAGTTACTTCTCCTCCTACAATGAGCAGTTCTTC. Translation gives CASSYFSSYNEQFF.

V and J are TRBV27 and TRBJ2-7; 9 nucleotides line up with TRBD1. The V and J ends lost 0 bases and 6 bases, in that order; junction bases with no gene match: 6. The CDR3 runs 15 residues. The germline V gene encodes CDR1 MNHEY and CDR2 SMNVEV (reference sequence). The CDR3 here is CASSLSIQGAGEQYF. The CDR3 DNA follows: TGTGCCAGCAGTTTATCAATACAGGGGGCGGGCGAGCAGTACTTC.

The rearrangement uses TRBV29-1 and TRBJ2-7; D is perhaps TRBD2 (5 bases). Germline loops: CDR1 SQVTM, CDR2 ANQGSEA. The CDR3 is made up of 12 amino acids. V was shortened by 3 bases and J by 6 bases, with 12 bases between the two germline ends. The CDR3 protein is CSVEDPAGEQYF. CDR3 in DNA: TGCAGCGTTGAGGATCCGGCGGGCGAGCAGTACTTC.